The T cell receptor (beta chain) under discussion was sequenced for a study of T cell changes during pregnancy in multiple sclerosis. The CDR3 length is 17 residues. Trimming took 4 bases from V and 2 from J; bases not matched to a gene: 8. Germline values: CDR1 ENHRY, CDR2 SYGVKD. The method was immunoSEQ multiplex PCR; TCRdb's version includes in-frame clones alone and lacks a portion of them. The repertoire includes about 59,000 clones, more than 85% of them detected once, and 0.8% to 1% sits in the top ten. The origin of this receptor is a female donor with multiple sclerosis, enrolled in a pregnancy study. This rearrangement joins TRBV10-3 to TRBJ1-1, with 12 positions matching TRBD1. The material sequenced was peripheral blood, taken before pregnancy. Written as DNA, the CDR3 is TGTGCCATCAGTGTACCGGGACAGGGGGCGGTAAACACTGAAGCTTTCTTT. It is translated as CAISVPGQGAVNTEAFF.